The 13 T cell receptor beta chains below all came from one sample that was sequenced in a study of PD-1 blockade in classical Hodgkin lymphoma. The time point is: cycle 4 day 1 (C4D1), after less than 7 weeks of nivolumab. Brentuximab vedotin exposure varied, and every patient relapsed after autologous stem cell transplantation. Repertoires were generated with immunoSEQ multiplex PCR, while TCRdb's copy carries only in-frame clones and drops some. The repertoire holds about 96,000 clones, about 93% seen once, with just under 2% in the top ten. Material: peripheral blood mononuclear cells (PBMCs), obtained before the fourth cycle of nivolumab. These receptors were taken from a human donor with classical Hodgkin lymphoma.

This chain uses TRBV27 with TRBJ2-1, with 13 bases matching TRBD2. Germline loops: CDR1 MNHEY, CDR2 SMNVEV (reference sequence). V dropped 5 bases and J dropped 8; count of bases not matched to a gene: 9. CDR3 length: 16 residues. CDR3 sequence: CASSRRGLAGADEQFF. The CDR3 nucleotides are TGTGCCAGCAGTCGAAGAGGACTAGCGGGAGCGGATGAGCAGTTCTTC.

The rearrangement links TRBV2 to TRBJ2-1; the D gene could be TRBD1 or TRBD2 (5 bases each). V was pared by 6 bases and J by 2 bases, with 8 bases between. Germline values: CDR1 SNHLY, CDR2 FYNNEI. CDR3 length: 13 amino acids. CDR3 protein: CASRGDPYNEQFF. The DNA of the CDR3 is TGTGCCAGCAGAGGGGACCCCTACAATGAGCAGTTCTTC. Full variable domain (remainder filled in from reference TRBV2 and TRBJ2-1): EPEVTQTPSHQVTQMGQEVILRCVPISNHLYFYWYRQILGQKVEFLVSFYNNEISEKSEIFDDQFSVERPDGSNFTLKIRSTKLEDSAMYFCASRGDPYNEQFFGPGTRLTVL.

The V and J genes are TRBV6-1 and TRBJ2-5; D remains unclear. With 2 bases removed from V and 5 bases from J, the gap between germline ends came to 9 bases. The CDR3 length is 13 residues. CDR1 is MNHNS, CDR2 SASEGT, per germline. CDR3 amino acids: CASSEMDVETQYF. Written as DNA, the CDR3 is TGTGCCAGCAGTGAAATGGACGTGGAGACCCAGTACTTC.

The chain carries TRBV6-6 and TRBJ2-7; TRBD2 might be the D (6 bases). Trimming left V 2 bases short and J 3 bases short, with 11 bases between. The CDR3 totals 14 residues. Germline CDR1 and CDR2: MNHNY and SVGAGI (reference sequence). DNA for the CDR3: TGTGCCAGCAGTTACCGCCCGGGAGACTACGAGCAGTACTTC. Translating it yields CASSYRPGDYEQYF.

The chain combines TRBV28 with TRBJ2-7; D may correspond to TRBD1 or TRBD2 (5 bases each). Germline loops: CDR1 MDHEN, CDR2 SYDVKM. CDR3 length equals 20 residues. With 2 bases removed from V and 0 bases from J, the gap between germline ends came to 26 bases. The CDR3 sequence: CASSLDLRGAGRVPSYEQYF. Here the CDR3 DNA reads TGTGCCAGCAGTTTAGACCTGAGAGGGGCTGGTAGGGTGCCCTCCTACGAGCAGTACTTC.

This sequence joins TRBV9 and TRBJ1-2; perhaps TRBD1 as D (5 bases). Germline V gene data show CDR1 as SGDLS and CDR2 as YYNGEE. The CDR3 extends over 14 amino acids. Trimming shortened V by 4 bases and J by 1 base, and 11 bases separated the two germline ends. The CDR3 nucleotides are TGTGCCAGCAGCAGAGGGGTTGGTAACTATGGCTACACCTTC. This encodes CASSRGVGNYGYTF.

The chain combines TRBV5-1 with TRBJ1-1; D gene ambiguous. Germline loops: CDR1 SGHRS, CDR2 YFSETQ. There are 14 residues in the CDR3. Trimming cost V 5 bases and J 0 bases, with 11 bases left between them. The DNA for the CDR3 is TGCGCCAGCAGAGAGGGCATTATGAACACTGAAGCTTTCTTT. The encoded protein is CASREGIMNTEAFF. The whole variable domain, remainder taken from reference TRBV5-1 and TRBJ1-1, is KAGVTQTPRYLIKTRGQQVTLSCSPISGHRSVSWYQQTPGQGLQFLFEYFSETQRNKGNFPGRFSGRQFSNSRSEMNVSTLELGDSALYLCASREGIMNTEAFFGQGTRLTVV.

This chain joins TRBV6-1 and TRBJ2-5; D gene unclear. From germline, CDR1 is MNHNS and CDR2 SASEGT. V was clipped by 2 bases and J by 2 bases, with 30 bases between them. CDR3 length: 21 amino acids. The CDR3, as DNA: TGTGCCAGCAGTGAAAAATTGTTTCAGGCCGAAGGCCGCATCAAACAAGAGACCCAGTACTTC. This gives the protein CASSEKLFQAEGRIKQETQYF.

The J gene is TRBJ2-7, the V gene TRBV27; D gene unclear. The CDR3 extends over 17 amino acids. Germline V gene data show CDR1 as MNHEY and CDR2 as SMNVEV (reference sequence). Trimming took 0 bases from V and 0 from J, leaving 15 bases between them. CDR3 residues: CASSLSAPARSSYEQYF. Written as DNA, the CDR3 is TGTGCCAGCAGTTTATCAGCGCCGGCTAGAAGCTCCTACGAGCAGTACTTC.

The chain joins TRBV6-1 to TRBJ2-7, with D uncertain. Per germline, CDR1 MNHNS and CDR2 SASEGT. CDR3 length: 11 amino acids. V lost 3 bases, J lost 12 bases, and 12 bases lay in between. CDR3 sequence: CASSELGTGYF. CDR3 DNA: TGTGCCAGCAGTGAGCTCGGAACGGGGTACTTC.

This sequence joins TRBV18 and TRBJ1-5; the D is unclear. Trimming shortened V by 6 bases and J by 4 bases, and 13 bases separated the two germline ends. Germline lookup yields CDR1 KGHSH and CDR2 LQKENI. This CDR3 region has 14 residues. The CDR3 DNA reads TGTGCCAGCTCCCTTGGACCGAGTAATCAGCCCCAGCATTTT. Translating gives CASSLGPSNQPQHF. Looking up the rest from reference TRBV18 and TRBJ1-5 gives the full variable domain: NAGVMQNPRHLVRRRGQEARLRCSPMKGHSHVYWYRQLPEEGLKFMVYLQKENIIDESGMPKERFSAEFPKEGPSILRIQQVVRGDSAAYFCASSLGPSNQPQHFGDGTRLSIL.

The chain recombines TRBV19 with TRBJ1-5; a possible D gene is TRBD1 (5 bases). CDR1 and CDR2 (germline): LNHDA, SQIVND (reference sequence). The CDR3 is made up of 18 amino acids. Between the trimmed V and J ends, which lost 5 bases and 3 bases, there was a span of 23 bases. The CDR3 sequence is CASSFMKTLRGSNQPQHF. DNA for the CDR3: TGTGCCAGTAGTTTCATGAAGACACTAAGGGGATCCAATCAGCCCCAGCATTTT.

The CDR3 region has the DNA TGTGCCAGCAGATTCGACAGGGGGTTAACAGATACGCAGTATTTT. Its translation is CASRFDRGLTDTQYF. The chain couples TRBV5-4 to TRBJ2-3; 9 nucleotides match TRBD1. The CDR3 contains 15 residues. V lost 5 bases to trimming and J lost 3 bases; unmatched junction nucleotides: 7. The germline V gene encodes CDR1 SGHNT and CDR2 YYREEE (reference sequence).